The next 32 T cell receptor beta chains were all read from a single sample in a study of brain metastases from non-small cell lung cancer. Only in-frame clones appear in the TCRdb table, and some are missing; sequencing was by immunoSEQ multiplex PCR. This table has some 2,000 clones, roughly 87% appearing once. The sequenced sample consisted of primary lung tumor tissue. These receptors came from a donor over 35 with non-small cell lung cancer.

The chain carries TRBV6-6 and TRBJ1-5; D is unclear. CDR1 and CDR2 from the germline V gene are MNHNY and SVGAGI (reference sequence). The CDR3 totals 13 residues. The V gene lost 4 bases and the J gene lost 1 base, with 5 bases spanning the gap. The DNA for the CDR3 is TGTGCCAGCAGTTTTGAGAGCAATCAGCCCCAGCATTTT. Its protein is CASSFESNQPQHF.

The rearrangement links TRBV5-1 to TRBJ2-3; 11 bases are a match to TRBD1. The CDR3 is 16 amino acids. Germline loops: CDR1 SGHRS, CDR2 YFSETQ. The ends lost 2 bases at V and 3 bases at J; junction bases unmatched: 5. Here the CDR3 reads CASSLTGTGGTDTQYF. The CDR3 nucleotides are TGCGCCAGCAGCTTAACCGGGACAGGGGGAACAGATACGCAGTATTTT.

As for this clone: Sequence at one end of the junction differs from germline and may be a read error. Within the sample, other DNA sequences also encode this same CDR3. The chain links TRBV6-5 to TRBJ1-2, with a weak D call TRBD1 (6 bases). This CDR3 spans 13 amino acids. CDR1 MNHEY and CDR2 SVGAGI come from the germline V gene. CDR3 residues: CASNLGANYGYTF. As DNA, the CDR3 is TGTGCCAGCAACTTGGGGGCTAACTATGGCTACACTTTC.

Points on this clone: Its ends do not fully match the called genes, so a read error is possible. The chain has TRBV11-2 and TRBJ2-7; D might be TRBD2 (5 bases). CDR3 length: 11 residues. Germline V lookup: CDR1 SGHAT, CDR2 FQNNGV. Here the CDR3 reads CASSSAEEQYF. In nucleotides, the CDR3 is TGTGCCAGCAGCTCCGCGGAGGAGCAGTATTTC. Drawing the rest from reference TRBV11-2 and TRBJ2-7, the complete variable domain is EAGVAQSPRYKIIEKRQSVAFWCNPISGHATLYWYQQILGQGPKLLIQFQNNGVVDDSQLPKDRFSAERLKGVDSTLKIQPAKLEDSAVYLCASSSAEEQYFGPGTRLTVT.

The V call is TRBV5-4, the J call TRBJ2-3; 14 bases match TRBD2. Trimming removed 7 bases from V and 6 bases from J; junction bases left unmatched: 4. The length of the CDR3 is 14 residues. Looked up from germline, CDR1 is SGHNT and CDR2 is YYREEE (reference sequence). The CDR3 here is CASGTSGRGDTQYF. DNA of the CDR3: TGTGCCAGCGGGACTAGCGGGAGAGGGGATACGCAGTATTTT.

The CDR3 region has the DNA TGCGCCAGCAGTCTCTACAGGGGTCGGGTTCAGCCCCAGCATTTT. This sequence encodes CASSLYRGRVQPQHF. V is TRBV23-1 and J is TRBJ1-5; TRBD1 aligns across 7 bases. TRBV23-1 carries the ORF label, with uncertain function. V shed 4 bases, J shed 6 bases, and the junction held 9 bases outside the gene matches. This CDR3 region has 15 residues.

The CDR3 loop is CASSGQTSGRETQYF. In DNA, the CDR3 is TGTGCCAGCAGTGGGCAGACTAGCGGGAGGGAGACCCAGTACTTC. The chain has TRBV28 and TRBJ2-5, with TRBD2 matching over 13 bases. The V gene end was trimmed by 5 bases and the J gene end by 5 bases; junction bases not matched to a gene: 5. This CDR3 contains 15 residues. Germline values: CDR1 MDHEN, CDR2 SYDVKM.

The genes are TRBV5-4 and TRBJ2-2; the D gene is possibly TRBD2 (6 bases). V lost 4 bases, J lost 2 bases, and 12 bases lay in between. CDR1 SGHNT and CDR2 YYREEE come from the germline V gene (reference sequence). The CDR3 length is 15 residues. This chain's CDR3 is CASSPGTANTGELFF. DNA for the CDR3: TGTGCCAGCAGCCCCGGGACTGCTAACACCGGGGAGCTGTTTTTT. Drawing the rest from reference TRBV5-4 and TRBJ2-2, the complete variable domain is ETGVTQSPTHLIKTRGQQVTLRCSSQSGHNTVSWYQQALGQGPQFIFQYYREEENGRGNFPPRFSGLQFPNYSSELNVNALELDDSALYLCASSPGTANTGELFFGEGSRLTVL.

As regards this clone: Distinct nucleotide sequences in the sample also encode this CDR3. V usage is TRBV11-1 and J usage is TRBJ1-1; unclear D gene. Germline V gene sequence: CDR1 SGHAT, CDR2 FQDESV (reference sequence). V was shortened by 2 bases and J by 4 bases, with 8 bases between the two germline ends. The CDR3 covers 13 residues. The CDR3 is CASSLRRGTEAFF. The CDR3 DNA is TGTGCCAGCAGCTTAAGGCGGGGCACTGAAGCTTTCTTT.

This clone has just a few counts. This chain joins TRBV6-4 and TRBJ2-1; D is possibly TRBD2 (6 bases). The length of the CDR3 is 16 residues. Germline CDR1 is MRHNA and CDR2 is SNTAGT. V was trimmed by 5 bases and J by 7 bases, leaving 21 bases between them. The CDR3 nucleotides read TGTGCCAGCAGTAGGCCCAGGACGGGAGACAATAATGAGCAGTTCTTC. Amino acid sequence: CASSRPRTGDNNEQFF.

The chain couples TRBV28 to TRBJ2-3, with unresolved D. Trimming stripped 7 bases from V and 4 bases from J, with 12 bases between. Germline values: CDR1 MDHEN, CDR2 SYDVKM. The CDR3 length is 13 residues. CDR3: CASISGQPDTQYF. As DNA, the CDR3 is TGTGCCAGCATTTCGGGCCAGCCAGATACGCAGTATTTT.

The gene calls are TRBV11-3 and TRBJ2-3; 14 bases agree with TRBD2. Germline-derived CDR1 and CDR2 are SGHNT and YENEEA. Losses at the gene ends were 3 bases for V and 3 bases for J; bases not matched to a gene: 2. The CDR3 has 16 residues. The DNA of the CDR3 is TGTGCCAGCAGCTTGGGGACTAGCGGGAGAACAGATACGCAGTATTTT. As protein: CASSLGTSGRTDTQYF. The complete variable domain, with remaining parts taken from reference TRBV11-3 and TRBJ2-3, reads EAGVVQSPRYKIIEKKQPVAFWCNPISGHNTLYWYLQNLGQGPELLIRYENEEAVDDSQLPKDRFSAERLKGVDSTLKIQPAELGDSAVYLCASSLGTSGRTDTQYFGPGTRLTVL.

The chain combines TRBV6-5 with TRBJ2-3; 13 bases align to TRBD2. From germline, CDR1 is MNHEY and CDR2 SVGAGI. CDR3 length: 14 amino acids. The V segment lost 10 bases and the J segment 2 bases; nucleotides outside the gene matches: 3. The DNA of the CDR3 is TGTGCCACCGGGACTAGCGGGAACACAGATACGCAGTATTTT. Residues: CATGTSGNTDTQYF.

The chain uses TRBV28 and TRBJ2-1; a possible D gene is TRBD1 (6 bases). Per germline, CDR1 MDHEN and CDR2 SYDVKM. This CDR3 contains 14 residues. The ends were cut back, 8 bases at V and 6 bases at J, with 17 bases in the middle. The CDR3 here is CASLRQDLGNEQFF. The CDR3 region has the DNA TGTGCCAGCCTTAGACAGGACCTCGGCAATGAGCAGTTCTTC.

The V call is TRBV30, the J call TRBJ1-3; D gene uncertain. V lost 5 bases and J 8 bases, leaving 13 bases between the germline ends. Germline values: CDR1 GTSNPN, CDR2 SVGIG (reference sequence). The CDR3 length is 12 residues. CDR3 loop: CAWCLQWDTIYF. The CDR3 coding sequence is TGTGCCTGGTGCTTACAGTGGGACACCATATATTTT.

The rearrangement links TRBV19 to TRBJ2-1; 7 bases are shared with TRBD1. Losses at the gene ends were 4 bases for V and 5 bases for J; bases not matched to a gene: 8. The CDR3 is 15 residues long. The germline CDR1 and CDR2 sequences are LNHDA and SQIVND (reference sequence). The CDR3: CASSTGTAINNEQFF. The CDR3 DNA sequence: TGTGCCAGTAGTACCGGGACAGCAATTAACAATGAGCAGTTCTTC.

J is TRBJ2-4 and V is TRBV6-6, with 8 positions matching TRBD1. V was clipped by 5 bases and J by 8 bases; unmatched bases: 11. CDR3 length: 15 residues. Germline CDR1 reads MNHNY; CDR2 reads SVGAGI (reference sequence). CDR3 bases: TGTGCCAGCAGTCACACCCTGACAGGGGTTGACATTCAGTACTTC. This gives the protein CASSHTLTGVDIQYF.

The V and J genes are TRBV5-4 and TRBJ2-5; 11 bases are a match to TRBD1. V was pared by 4 bases and J by 2 bases, with 1 base of the junction left unmatched. This CDR3 comprises 14 residues. Germline CDR1 is SGHNT and CDR2 is YYREEE (reference sequence). The CDR3 DNA follows: TGTGCCAGCAGCCGGGACAGGGGGCAAGAGACCCAGTACTTC. It is translated as CASSRDRGQETQYF.

This clone occurred once. The chain carries TRBV6-1 and TRBJ1-2; D is uncertain. CDR1 is MNHNS and CDR2 is SASEGT in the germline V gene. The V gene lost 1 base and the J gene lost 2 bases, with 14 bases spanning the gap. The CDR3 spans 16 residues. CDR3 nucleotide sequence: TGTGCCAGCAGTGAAGGGGTAACAGCTGCCAACTATGGCTACACCTTC. Translated: CASSEGVTAANYGYTF.

J is TRBJ2-1 and V is TRBV3-1 (or the pseudogene TRBV3-2), with D possibly being TRBD1 (5 bases). Germline assignment: CDR1 LGHDT and CDR2 YNNKEL (reference sequence). V lost 4 bases to trimming and J lost 10 bases, with 8 bases between them. The CDR3 is 11 amino acids. In DNA, the CDR3 is TGTGCCAGCAGCCGGGGCACGGAGCAGTTCTTC. Translated: CASSRGTEQFF.

The rearrangement joins TRBV7-2 to TRBJ2-3; D unclear. Germline V gene data show CDR1 as SGHTA and CDR2 as FQGNSA. V was pared by 2 bases and J by 5 bases, with 11 bases between. The CDR3 is made up of 14 amino acids. The CDR3 bases are TGTGCCAGCAGCTTACGGGCGAGTAGAGATACGCAGTATTTT. The encoded protein is CASSLRASRDTQYF.

The chain employs TRBV7-9 and TRBJ2-7; 7 bases align to TRBD1. This CDR3 contains 14 residues. Per the germline V gene, CDR1 is SEHNR and CDR2 is FQNEAQ (reference sequence). Germline trimming cut 0 bases from V and 5 bases from J; bases unmatched to any gene: 4. CDR3 in DNA: TGTGCCAGCAGCTTAGCGGCCAGGGGGAACGAGCAGTACTTC. Its protein is CASSLAARGNEQYF.

The chain recombines TRBV18 with TRBJ1-1; unclear D gene. The CDR3 runs to 15 residues. V shed 5 bases and J shed 1 base, with 14 bases lying between them. The germline V gene encodes CDR1 KGHSH and CDR2 LQKENI. In nucleotides, the CDR3 is TGTGCCAGCTCATCCTTCCTGACGGGGAACACTGAAGCTTTCTTT. Protein sequence: CASSSFLTGNTEAFF.

J is TRBJ2-2 and V is TRBV15; 11 bases agree with TRBD1. CDR1 and CDR2 (germline): LNHNV, YYDKDF (reference sequence). The junction had 2 bases not matched to a gene; V was cut back by 5 bases and J by 3 bases. The CDR3 covers 15 residues. CDR3 nucleotide sequence: TGTGCCACCAGCGGGGGACAGGGGGACACCGGGGAGCTGTTTTTT. Translated: CATSGGQGDTGELFF.

The rearrangement links TRBV27 to TRBJ2-7; perhaps TRBD1 as D (6 bases). The CDR3 is made up of 13 amino acids. Germline V gene data show CDR1 as MNHEY and CDR2 as SMNVEV (reference sequence). Trimming removed 2 bases from V and 3 bases from J, with 8 bases in between. CDR3 amino acids: CASSLQTGYEQYF. CDR3 coding DNA: TGTGCCAGCAGTTTACAGACAGGCTACGAGCAGTACTTC.

The chain links TRBV24-1 to TRBJ1-4, with D perhaps TRBD1 (5 bases). CDR3 length: 14 residues. Germline lookup yields CDR1 KGHDR and CDR2 SFDVKD. Trimming stripped 4 bases from V and 11 bases from J, with 16 bases between. The CDR3 loop is CATSDNTLPGKLFF. DNA for the CDR3: TGTGCCACCAGTGACAATACCTTACCAGGGAAACTGTTTTTT.

The chain joins TRBV28 to TRBJ2-1; no clear D. The CDR3 is 15 amino acids. The V end lost 5 bases, the J end lost 8 bases, and 19 bases lay between the germline ends. Germline-derived CDR1 and CDR2 are MDHEN and SYDVKM. The CDR3 nucleotides are TGTGCCAGCAGTGACGGGTCTGCAGAGTTTGATGAGCAGTTCTTC. The encoded protein is CASSDGSAEFDEQFF.

The DNA of the CDR3 is TGTGCCAGCAGCTTGGGTCACCGGGACAGCGCCTACGAGCAGTACTTC. Translation gives CASSLGHRDSAYEQYF. This chain links TRBV5-4 with TRBJ2-5, with 7 nucleotides matching TRBD1. The end of the DNA aligns better with TRBJ2-7, so the J call may be wrong. CDR3 length equals 16 residues. Germline loops: CDR1 SGHNT, CDR2 YYREEE (reference sequence).

The V gene is TRBV6-5, the J gene TRBJ1-1; D not resolved. Germline V gene data show CDR1 as MNHEY and CDR2 as SVGAGI. The CDR3 has 13 residues. V lost 0 bases and J lost 7, with 9 bases in between. In nucleotides, the CDR3 is TGTGCCAGCAGTTACTCAAAGACAAGTGAAGCTTTCTTT. It is translated as CASSYSKTSEAFF.

This chain connects TRBV27 to TRBJ2-7; D is unclear. V was shortened by 3 bases and J by 3 bases, with 9 bases between the two germline ends. Germline V lookup: CDR1 MNHEY, CDR2 SMNVEV (reference sequence). The CDR3 contains 13 residues. The CDR3: CASSFFPGYEQYF. CDR3 bases: TGTGCCAGCAGTTTCTTCCCTGGCTACGAGCAGTACTTC.

The genes are TRBV10-2 and TRBJ2-1; maybe TRBD1 (5 bases). CDR3 length: 14 amino acids. Deletions cut 4 bases from V and 2 bases from J, with 9 bases between. Germline V CDR1 and CDR2: WSHSY, SAAADI. CDR3 sequence reads: CASSGGDAYNEQFF. The CDR3 bases are TGCGCCAGCAGTGGGGGCGACGCCTACAATGAGCAGTTCTTC.

This clone has only a few counts. The CDR3 is CASSYPNVATNEKLFF. For the CDR3, the DNA is TGTGCCAGCAGTTACCCAAACGTCGCAACTAATGAAAAACTGTTTTTT. The chain is built from TRBV6-6 and TRBJ1-4; the D is unclear. The CDR3 runs to 16 residues. Germline V lookup: CDR1 MNHNY, CDR2 SVGAGI (reference sequence). Trimming shortened V by 2 bases and J by 0 bases, and 10 bases separated the two germline ends.